Listed below are T cell receptor beta chains from one sample, sequenced in a study of T cell responses to AZD1222 COVID-19 vaccine. The assay was immunoSEQ multiplex PCR, and TCRdb's table has in-frame clones only and misses some. The repertoire consists of 200,000 or so clones, with about nine tenths occurring once and the leading ten covering under 6.5%. The sample in question was peripheral blood, obtained on day 0 of AZD1222 vaccination. The receptor source for this set is an adult in good health. Both conserved end residues are part of each CDR3. A D gene is named only where the DNA matches it firmly. Rows give clone size only sometimes, using once, few, many, or a class for an expanded clone.

j_call: TRBJ1-1; v_call: TRBV14; clone_size: .; d_call: TRBD1; cdr3_aa: CASSLAQGGTEAFF; cdr3_nt: TGTGCCAGCAGCCTAGCTCAGGGGGGGACTGAAGCTTTCTTT
j_call: TRBJ1-2; v_call: TRBV9; clone_size: .; d_call: .; cdr3_aa: CASSVTQDQPRGYTF; cdr3_nt: TGTGCCAGCAGCGTGACGCAGGACCAGCCCCGAGGCTACACCTTC
j_call: TRBJ2-2; v_call: TRBV2; clone_size: .; d_call: .; cdr3_aa: CASSERGQGAGELFF; cdr3_nt: TGTGCCAGCAGTGAAAGGGGTCAGGGAGCCGGGGAGCTGTTTTTT
j_call: TRBJ2-5; v_call: TRBV4-2; clone_size: few; d_call: .; cdr3_aa: CASSQDRETQYF; cdr3_nt: TGTGCCAGCAGCCAAGATAGAGAGACCCAGTACTTC
j_call: TRBJ1-3; v_call: TRBV12-3/TRBV12-4; clone_size: .; d_call: .; cdr3_aa: CASSSLGNTIYF; cdr3_nt: TGTGCCAGCAGTTCGCTTGGAAACACCATATATTTT
j_call: TRBJ1-3; v_call: TRBV27; clone_size: .; d_call: .; cdr3_aa: CASSLTNPGRPGNTIYF; cdr3_nt: TGTGCCAGCAGTTTGACCAACCCCGGGAGGCCTGGAAACACCATATATTTT
j_call: TRBJ2-5; v_call: TRBV28; clone_size: .; d_call: .; cdr3_aa: CASSFPRDRYQETQYF; cdr3_nt: TGTGCCAGCAGTTTCCCCCGAGACAGGTACCAAGAGACCCAGTACTTC
j_call: TRBJ2-2; v_call: TRBV28; clone_size: .; d_call: TRBD2; cdr3_aa: CASSLNRGVGRTGELFF; cdr3_nt: TGTGCCAGCAGCCTAAATCGGGGGGTAGGTCGGACCGGGGAGCTGTTTTTT
j_call: TRBJ2-2; v_call: TRBV19; clone_size: .; d_call: .; cdr3_aa: CASSIGSGELFF; cdr3_nt: TGTGCCAGTAGTATTGGGTCCGGGGAGCTGTTTTTT
j_call: TRBJ2-7; v_call: TRBV20-1; clone_size: .; d_call: .; cdr3_aa: CSARRGNEQYF; cdr3_nt: TGCAGTGCTAGAAGGGGGAACGAGCAGTACTTC
j_call: TRBJ1-4; v_call: TRBV2; clone_size: .; d_call: .; cdr3_aa: CASSVDGNEKLFF; cdr3_nt: TGTGCCAGCAGTGTGGACGGGAATGAAAAACTGTTTTTT
j_call: TRBJ2-7; v_call: TRBV6-1; clone_size: .; d_call: TRBD2; cdr3_aa: CASSELASGSREQYF; cdr3_nt: TGTGCCAGCAGTGAACTCGCTAGCGGGAGTCGCGAGCAGTACTTC
j_call: TRBJ2-6; v_call: TRBV5-1; clone_size: .; d_call: .; cdr3_aa: CASSLGDPGANVLTF; cdr3_nt: TGCGCCAGCAGCTTGGGGGACCCTGGGGCCAACGTCCTGACTTTC
j_call: TRBJ1-4; v_call: TRBV29-1; clone_size: .; d_call: .; cdr3_aa: CSVDEDSTNEKLFF; cdr3_nt: TGCAGCGTTGACGAGGATTCAACTAATGAAAAACTGTTTTTT
j_call: TRBJ2-3; v_call: TRBV13; clone_size: .; d_call: TRBD2; cdr3_aa: CATALKRGVSTDTQYF; cdr3_nt: TGTGCCACAGCCCTGAAGCGGGGGGTTAGCACAGATACGCAGTATTTT
j_call: TRBJ2-1; v_call: TRBV6-1; clone_size: .; d_call: TRBD2; cdr3_aa: CASSASLAGATSREQFF; cdr3_nt: TGTGCCAGCAGTGCCTCACTAGCGGGAGCCACCTCGAGGGAGCAGTTCTTC
j_call: TRBJ1-5; v_call: TRBV15; clone_size: .; d_call: TRBD1; cdr3_aa: CATSQIQGGNQPQHF; cdr3_nt: TGTGCCACCAGCCAAATTCAGGGGGGCAATCAGCCCCAGCATTTT
j_call: TRBJ2-2; v_call: TRBV7-3; clone_size: .; d_call: TRBD2; cdr3_aa: CASSPPSAGVHGELFF; cdr3_nt: TGTGCCAGCAGCCCCCCCTCAGCGGGAGTTCACGGGGAGCTGTTTTTT
j_call: TRBJ2-1; v_call: TRBV5-1; clone_size: .; d_call: TRBD2; cdr3_aa: CASRPTSGSPPREFF; cdr3_nt: TGCGCCAGCAGACCGACTAGCGGGAGTCCTCCGAGAGAGTTCTTC
j_call: TRBJ2-1; v_call: TRBV5-1; clone_size: .; d_call: .; cdr3_aa: CASSLAIGLTYNEQFF; cdr3_nt: TGCGCCAGCAGCTTGGCCATCGGGCTTACCTACAATGAGCAGTTCTTC
j_call: TRBJ2-7; v_call: TRBV4-2; clone_size: .; d_call: TRBD1; cdr3_aa: CASSQVRDSYYEQYF; cdr3_nt: TGTGCCAGCAGCCAGGTCCGGGACAGTTACTACGAGCAGTACTTC
j_call: TRBJ1-4; v_call: TRBV18; clone_size: .; d_call: .; cdr3_aa: CASSLDRDIEEKLFF; cdr3_nt: TGTGCCAGCTCACTCGACCGGGACATAGAAGAAAAACTGTTTTTT
j_call: TRBJ2-2; v_call: TRBV7-9; clone_size: .; d_call: TRBD1; cdr3_aa: CASSFPTGAGTGELFF; cdr3_nt: TGTGCCAGCAGCTTTCCGACAGGGGCAGGGACCGGGGAGCTGTTTTTT
j_call: TRBJ1-2; v_call: TRBV9; clone_size: .; d_call: .; cdr3_aa: CASSVATGANYGYTF; cdr3_nt: TGTGCCAGCAGCGTAGCGACGGGTGCGAACTATGGCTACACCTTC
j_call: TRBJ2-1; v_call: TRBV19; clone_size: .; d_call: .; cdr3_aa: CASSQLGGPNEQFF; cdr3_nt: TGTGCCAGTAGCCAATTAGGAGGGCCTAATGAGCAGTTCTTC
j_call: TRBJ2-7; v_call: TRBV28; clone_size: .; d_call: .; cdr3_aa: CASSTLGVTYEQYF; cdr3_nt: TGTGCCAGCAGTACGCTCGGGGTTACCTACGAGCAGTACTTC
j_call: TRBJ2-4; v_call: TRBV7-2; clone_size: .; d_call: TRBD1; cdr3_aa: CASSLAWETGNIQYF; cdr3_nt: TGTGCCAGCAGCTTAGCGTGGGAGACAGGGAACATTCAGTACTTC
j_call: TRBJ1-5; v_call: TRBV6-2/TRBV6-3; clone_size: .; d_call: .; cdr3_aa: CASSYIASLSNQPQHF; cdr3_nt: TGTGCCAGCAGTTACATAGCCTCTTTAAGCAATCAGCCCCAGCATTTT
j_call: TRBJ1-5; v_call: TRBV18; clone_size: .; d_call: .; cdr3_aa: CASSPTESNQPQHF; cdr3_nt: TGTGCCAGCTCACCAACGGAGAGCAATCAGCCCCAGCATTTT
j_call: TRBJ1-6; v_call: TRBV7-9; clone_size: .; d_call: .; cdr3_aa: CASSLVGYSPLHF; cdr3_nt: TGTGCCAGCAGCTTAGTAGGCTATTCACCCCTCCACTTT
j_call: TRBJ2-6; v_call: TRBV6-5; clone_size: .; d_call: .; cdr3_aa: CASTRSGANVLTF; cdr3_nt: TGTGCCAGCACCAGGTCCGGGGCCAACGTCCTGACTTTC
j_call: TRBJ1-6; v_call: TRBV27; clone_size: once; d_call: .; cdr3_aa: CASSLNGPAYNSPLHF; cdr3_nt: TGTGCCAGCAGTTTAAACGGCCCGGCCTATAATTCACCCCTCCACTTT
j_call: TRBJ2-7; v_call: TRBV7-2; clone_size: .; d_call: .; cdr3_aa: CASRPAPAPYEQYF; cdr3_nt: TGTGCCAGCAGACCGGCCCCAGCACCTTACGAGCAGTACTTC
j_call: TRBJ2-7; v_call: TRBV18; clone_size: .; d_call: TRBD2; cdr3_aa: CASSPRTSGTSYEQYF; cdr3_nt: TGTGCCAGCTCACCACGGACTAGCGGTACCTCCTACGAGCAGTACTTC
j_call: TRBJ2-2; v_call: TRBV19; clone_size: .; d_call: TRBD2; cdr3_aa: CASRTGTSIVGELFF; cdr3_nt: TGTGCCAGTAGGACTGGGACTAGTATAGTCGGGGAGCTGTTTTTT
j_call: TRBJ1-2; v_call: TRBV7-9; clone_size: .; d_call: TRBD1; cdr3_aa: CASSSLGQGANYGYTF; cdr3_nt: TGTGCCAGCAGCTCCCTGGGACAGGGAGCTAACTATGGCTACACCTTC
j_call: TRBJ1-2; v_call: TRBV28; clone_size: .; d_call: .; cdr3_aa: CASSPWSSPYGYTF; cdr3_nt: TGTGCCAGCAGCCCTTGGTCCTCCCCCTATGGCTACACCTTC
j_call: TRBJ2-3; v_call: TRBV5-4; clone_size: .; d_call: TRBD2; cdr3_aa: CASSRGGGRGLAGVDTQYF; cdr3_nt: TGTGCCAGCAGCCGGGGAGGTGGTCGGGGGCTAGCGGGAGTCGATACGCAGTATTTT
j_call: TRBJ1-2; v_call: TRBV28; clone_size: .; d_call: .; cdr3_aa: CASSLPTGPTGYTF; cdr3_nt: TGTGCCAGCAGTTTACCGACAGGACCTACTGGCTACACCTTC
j_call: TRBJ2-1; v_call: TRBV7-3; clone_size: .; d_call: TRBD2; cdr3_aa: CASSSFSGKSNEQFF; cdr3_nt: TGTGCCAGCAGCTCCTTTAGCGGGAAAAGCAATGAGCAGTTCTTC
j_call: TRBJ2-2; v_call: TRBV3-1/TRBV3-2; clone_size: .; d_call: .; cdr3_aa: CASSQGTPGELFF; cdr3_nt: TGTGCCAGCAGCCAAGGGACCCCCGGGGAGCTGTTTTTT
j_call: TRBJ1-2; v_call: TRBV3-1/TRBV3-2; clone_size: .; d_call: TRBD1; cdr3_aa: CASSPTGNGYTF; cdr3_nt: TGTGCCAGCAGCCCGACAGGGAATGGCTACACCTTC
j_call: TRBJ1-2; v_call: TRBV28; clone_size: .; d_call: TRBD1; cdr3_aa: CASSSRGASGQGGRGGYTF; cdr3_nt: TGTGCCAGCAGTTCGAGGGGAGCCTCGGGACAGGGAGGGCGAGGTGGCTACACCTTC
j_call: TRBJ2-7; v_call: TRBV6-1; clone_size: .; d_call: .; cdr3_aa: CASSEGAEGYEQYF; cdr3_nt: TGTGCCAGCAGTGAGGGGGCTGAAGGCTACGAGCAGTACTTC
j_call: TRBJ1-2; v_call: TRBV14; clone_size: .; d_call: .; cdr3_aa: CASSQVRTAKADYGYTF; cdr3_nt: TGTGCCAGCAGCCAAGTTAGAACAGCAAAAGCCGACTATGGCTACACCTTC
j_call: TRBJ1-1; v_call: TRBV18; clone_size: .; d_call: .; cdr3_aa: CASSPGVRDTEAFF; cdr3_nt: TGTGCCAGCTCACCGGGGGTTCGGGACACTGAAGCTTTCTTT
j_call: TRBJ2-7; v_call: TRBV7-9; clone_size: .; d_call: .; cdr3_aa: CASSPTATYEQYF; cdr3_nt: TGTGCCAGCAGCCCGACGGCAACCTACGAGCAGTACTTC
j_call: TRBJ2-2; v_call: TRBV5-1; clone_size: .; d_call: .; cdr3_aa: CASSLTPKATGELFF; cdr3_nt: TGCGCCAGCAGCTTGACACCGAAGGCCACCGGGGAGCTGTTTTTT